This T cell receptor (beta chain) was documented in a study of T cell responses to AZD1222 COVID-19 vaccine. V gave up 4 bases and J gave up 4 bases; unmatched junction bases: 23. The CDR3 loop spans 19 amino acids. Germline V lookup: CDR1 SGDLS, CDR2 YYNGEE. Clones were read by immunoSEQ multiplex PCR, and TCRdb kept only the in-frame ones, dropping some. Here the sample spans 150,000 or so clones, approximately 90% being singletons. V and J are TRBV9 and TRBJ2-7; 7 nucleotides align to TRBD2. This receptor was obtained from an adult in good health. The starting material was peripheral blood, obtained on day 0 of AZD1222 vaccination. The CDR3 DNA reads as TGTGCCAGCAGCCCCTCCCGCGGGGGTCGAAGCCGGGGTTTGTACGAGCAGTACTTC. It codes for CASSPSRGGRSRGLYEQYF.